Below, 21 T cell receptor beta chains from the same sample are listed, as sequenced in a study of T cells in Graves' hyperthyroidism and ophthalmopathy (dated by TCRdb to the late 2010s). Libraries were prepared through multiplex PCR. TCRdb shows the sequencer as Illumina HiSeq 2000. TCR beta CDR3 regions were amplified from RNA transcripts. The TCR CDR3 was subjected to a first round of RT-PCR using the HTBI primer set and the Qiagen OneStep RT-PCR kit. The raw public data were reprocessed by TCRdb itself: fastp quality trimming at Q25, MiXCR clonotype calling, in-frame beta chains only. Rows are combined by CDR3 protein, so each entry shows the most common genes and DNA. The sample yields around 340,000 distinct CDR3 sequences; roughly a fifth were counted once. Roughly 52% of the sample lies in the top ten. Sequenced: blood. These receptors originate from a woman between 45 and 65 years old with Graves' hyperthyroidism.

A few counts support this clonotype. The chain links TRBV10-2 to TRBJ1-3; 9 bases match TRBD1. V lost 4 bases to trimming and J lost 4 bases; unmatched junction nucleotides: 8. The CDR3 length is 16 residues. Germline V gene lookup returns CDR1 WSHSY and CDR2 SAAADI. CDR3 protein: CASSANGQGLGNTIYF. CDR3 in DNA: TGCGCCAGCAGTGCAAACGGACAGGGGCTAGGAAACACCATATATTTT.

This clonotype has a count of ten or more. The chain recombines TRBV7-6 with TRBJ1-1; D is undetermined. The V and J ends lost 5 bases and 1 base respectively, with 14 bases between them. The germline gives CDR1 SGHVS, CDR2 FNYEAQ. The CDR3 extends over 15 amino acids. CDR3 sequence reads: CASSPEALGNTEAFF. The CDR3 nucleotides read TGTGCCAGCAGCCCAGAGGCGTTGGGGAACACTGAAGCTTTCTTT.

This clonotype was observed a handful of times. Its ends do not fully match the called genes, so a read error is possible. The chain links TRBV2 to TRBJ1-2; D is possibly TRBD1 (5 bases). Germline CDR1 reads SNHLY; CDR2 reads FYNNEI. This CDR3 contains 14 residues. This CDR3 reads CASSELRGNYGYAF. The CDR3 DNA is TGTGCCAGCAGTGAACTCCGGGGCAACTATGGCTACGCCTTC.

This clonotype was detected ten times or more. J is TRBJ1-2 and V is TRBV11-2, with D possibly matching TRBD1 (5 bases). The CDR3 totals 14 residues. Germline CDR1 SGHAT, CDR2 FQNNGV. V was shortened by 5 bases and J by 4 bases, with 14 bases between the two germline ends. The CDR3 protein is CASSLKGEVYGYTF. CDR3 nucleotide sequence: TGTGCCAGCAGCCTGAAAGGGGAGGTCTATGGCTACACCTTC. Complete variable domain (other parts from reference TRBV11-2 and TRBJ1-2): EAGVAQSPRYKIIEKRQSVAFWCNPISGHATLYWYQQILGQGPKLLIQFQNNGVVDDSQLPKDRFSAERLKGVDSTLKIQPAKLEDSAVYLCASSLKGEVYGYTFGSGTRLTVV.

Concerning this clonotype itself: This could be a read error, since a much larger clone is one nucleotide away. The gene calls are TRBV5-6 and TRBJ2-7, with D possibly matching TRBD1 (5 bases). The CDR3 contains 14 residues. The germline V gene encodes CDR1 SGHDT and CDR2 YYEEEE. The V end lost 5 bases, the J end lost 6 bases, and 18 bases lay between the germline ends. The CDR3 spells CASSPMTALGEQYF. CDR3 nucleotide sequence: TGTGCCAGCAGTCCAATGACAGCCTTGGGCGAGCAGTACTTC.

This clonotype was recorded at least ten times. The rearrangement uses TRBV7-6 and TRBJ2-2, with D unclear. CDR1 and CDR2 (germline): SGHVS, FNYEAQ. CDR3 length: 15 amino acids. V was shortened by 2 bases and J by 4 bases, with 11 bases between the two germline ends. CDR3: CASSLSVGTTGELFF. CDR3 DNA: TGTGCCAGCAGCTTATCTGTCGGAACCACCGGGGAGCTGTTTTTT.

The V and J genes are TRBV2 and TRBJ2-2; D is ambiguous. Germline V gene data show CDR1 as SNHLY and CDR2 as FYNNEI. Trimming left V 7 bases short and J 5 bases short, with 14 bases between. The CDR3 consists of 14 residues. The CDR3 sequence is CASIQLSSTGELFF. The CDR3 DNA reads TGTGCCAGCATTCAACTCAGTAGTACCGGGGAGCTGTTTTTT.

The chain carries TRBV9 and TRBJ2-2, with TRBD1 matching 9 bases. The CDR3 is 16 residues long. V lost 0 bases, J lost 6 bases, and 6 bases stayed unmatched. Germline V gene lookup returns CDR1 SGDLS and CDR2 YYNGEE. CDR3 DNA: TGTGCCAGCAGCGTAGATGGGACAGGGAGGGCCGGGGAGCTGTTTTTT. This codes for CASSVDGTGRAGELFF.

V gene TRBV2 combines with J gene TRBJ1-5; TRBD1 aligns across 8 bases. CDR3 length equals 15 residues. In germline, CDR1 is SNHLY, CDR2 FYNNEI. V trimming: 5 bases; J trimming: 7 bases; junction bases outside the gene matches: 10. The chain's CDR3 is CASSWGRGLGQPQHF. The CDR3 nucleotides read TGTGCCAGCAGTTGGGGCAGGGGGCTTGGCCAGCCCCAGCATTTT.

The CDR3 loop reads CASSSLAGAREQYF. Written as DNA, the CDR3 is TGTGCCAGCAGTTCTCTAGCGGGAGCGAGGGAGCAGTACTTC. This chain joins TRBV6-2 or TRBV6-3 and TRBJ2-7, with TRBD2 matching over 10 bases. Losses at the gene ends were 4 bases for V and 7 bases for J; bases not matched to a gene: 7. The germline CDR1 and CDR2 sequences are MNHEY and SVGEGT. The CDR3 has 14 amino acids.

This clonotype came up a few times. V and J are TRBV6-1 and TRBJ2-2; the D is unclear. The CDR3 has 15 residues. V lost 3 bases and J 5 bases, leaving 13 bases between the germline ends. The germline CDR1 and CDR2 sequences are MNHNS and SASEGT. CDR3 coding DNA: TGTGCCAGCAGTGATGTCGGGCGCGTAACCGGGGAGCTGTTTTTT. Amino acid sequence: CASSDVGRVTGELFF.

The DNA of the CDR3 is TGTGCCAGCAGCCCGTCAGCGGGGGGGCCTAAAGAGCAGTACTTC. This codes for CASSPSAGGPKEQYF. The rearrangement uses TRBV27 and TRBJ2-7; TRBD2 matches 10 bases. V shed 6 bases, J shed 7 bases, and the junction held 12 bases outside the gene matches. This CDR3 is built from 15 residues. Germline V lookup: CDR1 MNHEY, CDR2 SMNVEV (reference sequence).

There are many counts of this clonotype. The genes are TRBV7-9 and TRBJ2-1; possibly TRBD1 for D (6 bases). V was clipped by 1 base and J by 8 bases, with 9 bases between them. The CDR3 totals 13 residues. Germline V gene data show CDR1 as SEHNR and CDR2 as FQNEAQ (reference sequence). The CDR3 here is CASSLDRDHEQFF. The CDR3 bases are TGTGCCAGCAGCTTAGACAGGGATCATGAGCAGTTCTTC.

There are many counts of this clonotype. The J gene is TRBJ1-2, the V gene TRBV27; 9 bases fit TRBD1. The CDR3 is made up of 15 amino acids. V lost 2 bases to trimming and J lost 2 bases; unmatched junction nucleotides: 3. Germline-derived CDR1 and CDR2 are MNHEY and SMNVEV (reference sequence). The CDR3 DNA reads TGTGCCAGCAGTTTACAAGGACAGGGGAACTATGGCTACACCTTC. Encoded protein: CASSLQGQGNYGYTF.

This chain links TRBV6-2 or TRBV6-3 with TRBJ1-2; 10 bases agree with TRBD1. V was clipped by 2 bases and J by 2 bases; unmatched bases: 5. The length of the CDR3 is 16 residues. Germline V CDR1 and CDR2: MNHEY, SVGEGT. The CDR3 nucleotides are TGTGCCAGCAGTTACCGACGGACAGGGGGGAACTATGGCTACACCTTC. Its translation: CASSYRRTGGNYGYTF.

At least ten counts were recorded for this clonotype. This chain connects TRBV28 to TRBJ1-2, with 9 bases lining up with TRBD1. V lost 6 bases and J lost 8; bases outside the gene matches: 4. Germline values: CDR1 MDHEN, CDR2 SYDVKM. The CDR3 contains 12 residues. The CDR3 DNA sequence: TGTGCCAGCAGCTTACAGGGGGCCGGCTACACCTTC. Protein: CASSLQGAGYTF.

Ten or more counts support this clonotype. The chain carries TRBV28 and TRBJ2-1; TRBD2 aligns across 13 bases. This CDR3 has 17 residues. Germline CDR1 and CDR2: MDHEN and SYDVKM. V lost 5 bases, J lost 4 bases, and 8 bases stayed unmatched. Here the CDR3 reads CASSPYKTSGRYNEQFF. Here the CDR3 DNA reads TGTGCCAGCAGTCCATATAAGACTAGCGGGAGGTACAATGAGCAGTTCTTC.

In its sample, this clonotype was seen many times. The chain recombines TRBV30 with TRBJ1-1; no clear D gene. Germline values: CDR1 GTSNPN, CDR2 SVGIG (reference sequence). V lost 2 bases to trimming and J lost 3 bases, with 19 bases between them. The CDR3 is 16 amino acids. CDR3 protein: CAWSKPRGLGYTEAFF. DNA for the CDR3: TGTGCCTGGAGTAAACCCCGAGGCCTGGGGTACACTGAAGCTTTCTTT.

CDR3 sequence: CSARSSGGAFSDTQYF. CDR3 DNA: TGCAGTGCTAGGTCTAGCGGGGGGGCCTTCTCAGATACGCAGTATTTT. V usage is TRBV20-1 and J usage is TRBJ2-3; 12 bases map to TRBD2. This CDR3 region has 16 residues. Germline V gene data show CDR1 as DFQATT and CDR2 as SNEGSKA (reference sequence). V lost 3 bases, J lost 4 bases, and 8 bases stayed unmatched.

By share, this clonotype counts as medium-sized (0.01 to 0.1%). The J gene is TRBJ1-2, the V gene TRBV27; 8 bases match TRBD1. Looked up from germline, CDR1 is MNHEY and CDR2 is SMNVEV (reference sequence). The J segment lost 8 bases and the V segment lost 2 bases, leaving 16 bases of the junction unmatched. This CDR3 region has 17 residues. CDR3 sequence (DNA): TGTGCCAGCAGTTTAGCGGGGACAGGAGGATCCCTAGGCGGCTACACCTTC. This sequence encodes CASSLAGTGGSLGGYTF.

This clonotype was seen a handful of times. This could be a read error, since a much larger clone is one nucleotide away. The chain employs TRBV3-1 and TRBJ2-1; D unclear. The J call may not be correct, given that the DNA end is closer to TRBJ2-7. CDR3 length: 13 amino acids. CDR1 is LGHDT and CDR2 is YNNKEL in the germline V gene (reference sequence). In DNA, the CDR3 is TGTGCCAGCAGCCCCACCTTACTCAATGAGCAGTACTTC. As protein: CASSPTLLNEQYF.